This T cell receptor (beta chain) was observed in a study of T cells after yellow fever vaccination. Turning to the study itself: Any fraction with a low cell number was prepared using SMART-Seq v4 Ultra Low Input.

General study findings and limits: The booster saw the reappearance of most primary-vaccination clones (around 96% CD4, about 88% CD8).

The authors made TCR cDNA by 5'RACE template switching, adding a universal primer site and UMIs. TCRdb re-analysed the 5' RACE reads in MiXCR, keeping a single row per CDR3 protein. This table holds some 600,000 distinct CDR3 sequences, roughly an eighth found once. A remark on this clonotype: The antigen remains undetermined.

The V end lost 5 bases, the J end lost 3 bases, and 9 bases lay between the germline ends. Germline V CDR1 and CDR2: KGHDR, SFDVKD. CDR3 length equals 13 residues. This sequence joins TRBV24-1 and TRBJ1-1; D unresolved. This material consisted of PBMCs, taken on the day of the yellow fever booster vaccination. The TCR was taken from a man aged 30 to 39 who received the YFV17D yellow fever vaccine. CDR3 sequence reads: CATSANSYTEAFF. The CDR3 DNA reads as TGTGCCACCAGTGCAAACAGCTACACTGAAGCTTTCTTT.